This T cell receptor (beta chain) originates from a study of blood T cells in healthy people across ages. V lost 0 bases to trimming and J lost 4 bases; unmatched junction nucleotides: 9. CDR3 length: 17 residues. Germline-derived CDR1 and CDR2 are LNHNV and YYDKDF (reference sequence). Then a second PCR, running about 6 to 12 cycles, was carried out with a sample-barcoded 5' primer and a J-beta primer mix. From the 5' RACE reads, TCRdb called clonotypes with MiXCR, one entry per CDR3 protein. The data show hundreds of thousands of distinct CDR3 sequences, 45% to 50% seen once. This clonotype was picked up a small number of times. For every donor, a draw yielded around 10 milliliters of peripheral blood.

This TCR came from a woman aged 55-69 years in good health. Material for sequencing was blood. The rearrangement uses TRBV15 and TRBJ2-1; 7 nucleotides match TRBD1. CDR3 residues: CATSRERLGRGYNEQFF. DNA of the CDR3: TGTGCCACCAGCAGAGAGAGGTTGGGCAGGGGGTACAATGAGCAGTTCTTC.